These 20 T cell receptor beta chains share one sample of origin, sequenced in a study of STAT5B mutations in CD4+ large granular lymphocyte leukemia. Repertoires were generated with immunoSEQ multiplex PCR, while TCRdb's copy carries only in-frame clones and drops some. The sample has 37,000 or so clones; 81% are singletons. The sequencing input was CD4+ T cells from blood buffy coats. The receptors shown here come from a human donor in good health.

J is TRBJ2-1 and V is TRBV9; D ambiguous. CDR3 size: 15 residues. From germline, CDR1 is SGDLS and CDR2 YYNGEE. V lost 0 bases to trimming and J lost 8 bases, with 15 bases between them. CDR3: CASSVEGVLLDEQFF. The CDR3 nucleotides are TGTGCCAGCAGCGTAGAAGGTGTCCTCCTGGATGAGCAGTTCTTC.

This sequence joins TRBV6-1 and TRBJ2-3; the D gene is possibly TRBD2 (6 bases). Germline loops: CDR1 MNHNS, CDR2 SASEGT. The CDR3 has 16 residues. The V end was cut by 2 bases, the J end by 0 bases, with 12 bases between. Written as DNA, the CDR3 is TGTGCCAGCAGTGAATTGCCCAGCGGGAGCACAGATACGCAGTATTTT. Encoded protein: CASSELPSGSTDTQYF.

The V and J genes are TRBV5-1 and TRBJ2-1; D might be TRBD2 (6 bases). The CDR3 runs to 15 residues. Between the trimmed V and J ends, which lost 4 bases and 10 bases, there was a span of 21 bases. Germline CDR1 reads SGHRS; CDR2 reads YFSETQ. The CDR3 loop is CASSLEGSGRSEQFF. In DNA, the CDR3 is TGCGCCAGCAGCCTGGAGGGTAGCGGTAGGAGCGAGCAGTTCTTC.

This rearrangement joins TRBV2 to TRBJ2-5; maybe TRBD1 (6 bases). Germline CDR1 reads SNHLY; CDR2 reads FYNNEI. Deletions cut 7 bases from V and 5 bases from J, with 17 bases between. The CDR3 length is 14 residues. The CDR3 region has the DNA TGTGCCAGCATCGAGGGTTTGAGGGGGGAGACCCAGTACTTC. Protein product: CASIEGLRGETQYF.

The CDR3 bases are TGTGCCAGCAGTCGTAGCGGGAGGGCCGGCACCGGGGAGCTGTTTTTT. Translating gives CASSRSGRAGTGELFF. V usage is TRBV11-3 and J usage is TRBJ2-2; 11 bases are a match to TRBD2. The CDR3 runs 16 residues. The germline CDR1 and CDR2 sequences are SGHNT and YENEEA. The V segment lost 6 bases and the J segment 4 bases; nucleotides outside the gene matches: 7.

The chain joins TRBV11-3 to TRBJ2-7; D unresolved. Trimming took 1 base from V and 6 from J, leaving 7 bases between them. CDR1 SGHNT and CDR2 YENEEA come from the germline V gene. This CDR3 has 12 residues. The CDR3 DNA is TGTGCCAGCAGCTTAGTAGAAAGCGAGCAGTACTTC. It yields the protein CASSLVESEQYF.

This clone was counted between two and nine times. The chain couples TRBV12-5 to TRBJ1-2; a weak D match, TRBD1 (6 bases). This CDR3 comprises 15 residues. Looked up from germline, CDR1 is LGHNT and CDR2 is FRNRAP. Trimming removed 4 bases at V and 6 bases at J, with 18 bases between. The CDR3 is CASGSRTERGDGYTF. In DNA form, the CDR3 reads TGTGCTAGTGGTTCCCGGACAGAAAGGGGGGATGGCTACACCTTC.

This clone showed up just once. The chain has TRBV30 and TRBJ2-1; no clear D. This CDR3 contains 12 residues. Trimming pared 0 bases from V and 11 bases from J, leaving 11 bases between. The germline gives CDR1 GTSNPN, CDR2 SVGIG (reference sequence). CDR3 in amino acids: CAWSVVQSKQFF. For the CDR3, the DNA is TGTGCCTGGAGTGTAGTACAGTCAAAGCAGTTCTTC.

The V call is TRBV30, the J call TRBJ1-1; D may be TRBD1 (6 bases). Germline lookup yields CDR1 GTSNPN and CDR2 SVGIG (reference sequence). Trimming pared 5 bases from V and 1 base from J, leaving 14 bases between. The CDR3 is 14 amino acids. CDR3 region: CAWVHPDRNTEAFF. CDR3 DNA: TGTGCCTGGGTACACCCGGACAGGAACACTGAAGCTTTCTTT.

Here the CDR3 DNA reads TGCGCCAGCAGTCAAAGGGTAGGATCTAACTATGGCTACACCTTC. This sequence encodes CASSQRVGSNYGYTF. This chain joins TRBV23-1 and TRBJ1-2; no clear D. TRBV23-1 is identified as an open reading frame with a role that is uncertain. V lost 2 bases and J 0 bases, leaving 10 bases between the germline ends. The CDR3 has 15 residues.

CDR3 nucleotides: TGTGCCAGCAGTGAATTGTACAAAAGGACTGAAGCTTTCTTT. Protein sequence: CASSELYKRTEAFF. The chain uses TRBV6-1 and TRBJ1-1; D is undetermined. The CDR3 loop spans 14 amino acids. Trimming stripped 2 bases from V and 5 bases from J, with 12 bases between. Germline loops: CDR1 MNHNS, CDR2 SASEGT.

The sample holds a few counts of this clone. This chain connects TRBV7-6 to TRBJ1-4; tentatively, D is TRBD1 (6 bases). The CDR3 is 14 residues long. Germline V gene data show CDR1 as SGHVS and CDR2 as FNYEAQ. Trimming stripped 4 bases from V and 5 bases from J, with 11 bases between. The CDR3 sequence: CASSSTTGNEKLFF. As DNA, the CDR3 is TGTGCCAGCAGCTCCACCACAGGGAATGAAAAACTGTTTTTT.

This clone was counted a single time. The V call is TRBV2, the J call TRBJ2-7; D unclear. Looked up from germline, CDR1 is SNHLY and CDR2 is FYNNEI. The germline V and J ends were trimmed by 2 bases and 2 bases, with 10 bases remaining between them. The CDR3 runs 14 residues. The CDR3 region has the DNA TGTGCCAGCAGTGAATCGGCTGCCACCTACGAGCAGTACTTC. It translates to CASSESAATYEQYF.

The chain is built from TRBV28 and TRBJ2-5; the D gene is possibly TRBD1 (7 bases). V lost 4 bases to trimming and J lost 5 bases, with 8 bases between them. This CDR3 region has 12 residues. Germline V gene lookup returns CDR1 MDHEN and CDR2 SYDVKM. CDR3 bases: TGTGCCAGCAGTTCAGGGGGGGAGACCCAGTACTTC. Residues: CASSSGGETQYF. Combining the CDR3 with reference TRBV28 and TRBJ2-5 gives the whole variable domain DVKVTQSSRYLVKRTGEKVFLECVQDMDHENMFWYRQDPGLGLRLIYFSYDVKMKEKGDIPEGYSVSREKKERFSLILESASTNQTSMYLCASSSGGETQYFGPGTRLLVL.

This clone showed up just once. The V call is TRBV29-1, the J call TRBJ2-6; no firm D call. The germline CDR1 and CDR2 sequences are SQVTM and ANQGSEA. This CDR3 region has 13 residues. The germline V and J ends were trimmed by 2 bases and 4 bases, with 6 bases remaining between them. The CDR3 nucleotides read TGCAGCGTTGAACCCGCAGGGGCCAACGTCCTGACTTTC. Residues: CSVEPAGANVLTF.

V usage is TRBV13 and J usage is TRBJ2-7; 10 nucleotides align to TRBD1. Germline V gene lookup returns CDR1 PRHDT and CDR2 FYEKMQ (reference sequence). CDR3 length: 15 amino acids. V trimming: 4 bases; J trimming: 1 base; junction bases outside the gene matches: 4. The CDR3 loop is CASSSRDRGSYEQYF. CDR3 bases: TGTGCCAGCAGCTCCCGGGACAGGGGTTCCTACGAGCAGTACTTC.

The rearrangement uses TRBV7-8 and TRBJ1-1; maybe TRBD1 (5 bases). The CDR3 spans 13 residues. Germline loops: CDR1 SGHVS, CDR2 FQNEAQ. The germline V and J ends were trimmed by 5 bases and 2 bases, with 9 bases remaining between them. The CDR3 spells CASSLGTNTEAFF. CDR3 DNA: TGTGCCAGCAGCCTCGGGACTAACACTGAAGCTTTCTTT.

The rearrangement links TRBV7-6 to TRBJ1-3, with D hard to call. Per germline, CDR1 SGHVS and CDR2 FNYEAQ. CDR3 length: 16 amino acids. V lost 3 bases to trimming and J lost 0 bases, with 12 bases between them. The CDR3 protein is CASSFAATNSGNTIYF. DNA for the CDR3: TGTGCCAGCAGCTTCGCTGCCACCAACTCTGGAAACACCATATATTTT.

This clone has a single count. The chain is built from TRBV6-6 and TRBJ2-2; 9 nucleotides line up with TRBD2. The CDR3 has 15 residues. Germline-derived CDR1 and CDR2 are MNHNY and SVGAGI (reference sequence). Trimming removed 3 bases from V and 6 bases from J; junction bases left unmatched: 5. CDR3 DNA: TGTGCCAGCAGTTATATCGCGGGGGGGGCCGGGGAGCTGTTTTTT. It is translated as CASSYIAGGAGELFF.

This clone was seen once. The rearrangement joins TRBV30 to TRBJ2-7; D remains ambiguous. Germline V gene lookup returns CDR1 GTSNPN and CDR2 SVGIG (reference sequence). The CDR3 covers 12 residues. Trimming cost V 1 base and J 6 bases, with 10 bases left between them. CDR3 coding DNA: TGTGCCTGGAGTGATGACAATTCCGAGCAGTACTTC. Protein product: CAWSDDNSEQYF.